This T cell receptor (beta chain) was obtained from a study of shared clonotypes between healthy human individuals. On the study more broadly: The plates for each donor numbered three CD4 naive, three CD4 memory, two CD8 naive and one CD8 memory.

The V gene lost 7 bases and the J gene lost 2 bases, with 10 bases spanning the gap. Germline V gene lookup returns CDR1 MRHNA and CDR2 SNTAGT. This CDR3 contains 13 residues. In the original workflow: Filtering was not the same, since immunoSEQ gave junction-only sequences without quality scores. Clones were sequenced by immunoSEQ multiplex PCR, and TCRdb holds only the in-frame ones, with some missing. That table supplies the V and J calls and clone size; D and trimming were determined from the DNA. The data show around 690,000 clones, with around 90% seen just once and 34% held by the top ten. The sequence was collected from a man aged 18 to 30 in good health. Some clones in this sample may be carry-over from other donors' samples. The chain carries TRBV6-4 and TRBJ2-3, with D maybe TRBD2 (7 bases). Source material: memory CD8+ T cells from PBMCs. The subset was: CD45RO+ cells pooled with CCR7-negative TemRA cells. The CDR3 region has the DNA TGTGCCAGCAACGCGGGGGCCACAGATACGCAGTATTTT. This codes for CASNAGATDTQYF.